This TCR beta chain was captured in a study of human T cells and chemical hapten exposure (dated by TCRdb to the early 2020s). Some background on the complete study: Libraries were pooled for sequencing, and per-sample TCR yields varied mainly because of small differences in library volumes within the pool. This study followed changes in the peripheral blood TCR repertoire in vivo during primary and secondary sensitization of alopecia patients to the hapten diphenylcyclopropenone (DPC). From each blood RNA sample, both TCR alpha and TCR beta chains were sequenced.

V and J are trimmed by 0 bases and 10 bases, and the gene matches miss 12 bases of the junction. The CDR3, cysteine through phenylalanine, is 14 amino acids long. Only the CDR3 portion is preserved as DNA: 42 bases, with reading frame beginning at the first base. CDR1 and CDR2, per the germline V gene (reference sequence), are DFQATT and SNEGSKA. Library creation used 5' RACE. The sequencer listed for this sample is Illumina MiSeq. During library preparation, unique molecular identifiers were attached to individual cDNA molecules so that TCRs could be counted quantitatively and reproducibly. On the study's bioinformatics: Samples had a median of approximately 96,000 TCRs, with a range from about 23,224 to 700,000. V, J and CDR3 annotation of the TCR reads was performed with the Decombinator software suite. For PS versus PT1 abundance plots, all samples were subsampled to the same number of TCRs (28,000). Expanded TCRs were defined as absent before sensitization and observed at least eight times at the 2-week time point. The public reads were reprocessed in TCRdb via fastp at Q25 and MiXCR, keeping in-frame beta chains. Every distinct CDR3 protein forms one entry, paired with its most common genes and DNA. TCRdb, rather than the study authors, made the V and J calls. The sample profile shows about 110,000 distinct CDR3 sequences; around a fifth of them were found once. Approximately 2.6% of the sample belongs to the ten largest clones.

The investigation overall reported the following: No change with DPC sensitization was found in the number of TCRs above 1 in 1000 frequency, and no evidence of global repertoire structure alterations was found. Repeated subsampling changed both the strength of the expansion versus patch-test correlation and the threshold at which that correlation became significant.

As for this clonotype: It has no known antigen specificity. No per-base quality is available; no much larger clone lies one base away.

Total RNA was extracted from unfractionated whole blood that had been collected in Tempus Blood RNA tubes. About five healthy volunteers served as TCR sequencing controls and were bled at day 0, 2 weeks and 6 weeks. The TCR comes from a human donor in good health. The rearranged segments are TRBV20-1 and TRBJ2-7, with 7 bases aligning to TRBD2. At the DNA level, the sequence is TGCAGTGCTAGAGAAGGAGGGGTAGCGGGCAACCAGTACTTC. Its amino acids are CSAREGGVAGNQYF.